The 27 T cell receptor beta chains below come from one sample, sequenced in a study of glioma-infiltrating T cells after dendritic cell vaccination. The time point denotes: after dendritic cell vaccination, including at tumor progression/relapse. The table came from immunoSEQ multiplex PCR; TCRdb's copy has only in-frame clones and leaves some out. In the table there are 85,000 to 100,000 clones, less than 85% of which are singletons. The specimen was blood, collected after dendritic cell vaccination. Receptors were obtained from a human donor with glioblastoma.

The chain carries TRBV14 and TRBJ2-2, with D possibly TRBD2 on 5 matching bases. Trimming removed 4 bases at V and 1 base at J, with 10 bases between. Germline-derived CDR1 and CDR2 are SGHDN and FVKESK. This CDR3 has 15 amino acids. The CDR3 is CASSLDGLNTGELFF. CDR3 nucleotide sequence: TGTGCCAGCAGCCTTGACGGACTGAACACCGGGGAGCTGTTTTTT.

This chain joins TRBV27 and TRBJ2-2, with a possible D match to TRBD1 (6 bases). This CDR3 has 16 residues. The V gene lost 3 bases and the J gene lost 0 bases, with 11 bases spanning the gap. CDR1 is MNHEY, CDR2 SMNVEV, per germline (reference sequence). CDR3 sequence reads: CASSFYGQSNTGELFF. The CDR3 DNA is TGTGCCAGCAGTTTTTATGGACAGTCGAACACCGGGGAGCTGTTTTTT.

The rearrangement links TRBV2 to TRBJ2-3; 10 bases agree with TRBD1. With V trimmed by 6 bases and J by 2 bases, 5 bases remained unmatched. Germline values: CDR1 SNHLY, CDR2 FYNNEI. There are 15 residues in the CDR3. The CDR3 here is CASRDRGTATDTQYF. In DNA, the CDR3 is TGTGCCAGCAGGGACAGGGGGACCGCCACAGATACGCAGTATTTT.

V and J are TRBV29-1 and TRBJ2-5, with D maybe TRBD1 (6 bases). Looked up from germline, CDR1 is SQVTM and CDR2 is ANQGSEA. V lost 7 bases to trimming and J lost 2 bases, with 14 bases between them. The CDR3 extends over 13 amino acids. The CDR3 DNA is TGCAGCGCCTTGCCGGGACAACAAGAGACCCAGTACTTC. Its translation: CSALPGQQETQYF.

The chain employs TRBV6-1 and TRBJ2-7; D might be TRBD1 (5 bases). The germline V and J ends were trimmed by 7 bases and 4 bases, with 17 bases remaining between them. The CDR3 covers 14 residues. Germline assignment: CDR1 MNHNS and CDR2 SASEGT. CDR3 region: CASNLRPGKYEQYF. CDR3 nucleotides: TGTGCCAGCAACCTAAGGCCAGGGAAATACGAGCAGTACTTC.

The chain is built from TRBV7-2 and TRBJ2-4, with a tentative D call TRBD1 (5 bases). Germline lookup yields CDR1 SGHTA and CDR2 FQGNSA. Trimming took 1 base from V and 9 from J, leaving 10 bases between them. This CDR3 contains 13 residues. CDR3 sequence (DNA): TGTGCCAGCAGCTTAGAGCAGGGTGGCATTCAGTACTTC. Its translation: CASSLEQGGIQYF.

V and J are TRBV9 and TRBJ1-3; TRBD1 aligns across 7 bases. Germline loops: CDR1 SGDLS, CDR2 YYNGEE. The V and J ends lost 0 bases and 0 bases, in that order; junction bases with no gene match: 3. The CDR3 totals 16 residues. Written as DNA, the CDR3 is TGTGCCAGCAGCGTAGGCGGACAGGTCTCTGGAAACACCATATATTTT. Its translation: CASSVGGQVSGNTIYF.

The sample holds one count of this clone. The V and J genes are TRBV6-6 and TRBJ1-1; 7 bases are shared with TRBD1. This CDR3 comprises 13 residues. Germline CDR1 and CDR2: MNHNY and SVGAGI (reference sequence). Germline trimming cut 6 bases from V and 4 bases from J; bases unmatched to any gene: 5. CDR3 sequence: CASRDRAITEAFF. CDR3 nucleotide sequence: TGTGCCAGCAGAGACAGGGCTATCACTGAAGCTTTCTTT.

The chain uses TRBV7-2 and TRBJ2-3; 13 bases agree with TRBD2. V was clipped by 2 bases and J by 3 bases; unmatched bases: 11. The CDR3 has 19 amino acids. CDR1 and CDR2 (germline): SGHTA, FQGNSA. CDR3 sequence (DNA): TGTGCCAGCAGCTTAAAGGGAGGGGGACTAGCGGGGATGACAGATACGCAGTATTTT. Protein product: CASSLKGGGLAGMTDTQYF. Supplemented by reference TRBV7-2 and TRBJ2-3, the full variable domain reads GAGVSQSPSNKVTEKGKDVELRCDPISGHTALYWYRQSLGQGLEFLIYFQGNSAPDKSGLPSDRFSAERTGGSVSTLTIQRTQQEDSAVYLCASSLKGGGLAGMTDTQYFGPGTRLTVL.

The genes are TRBV5-1 and TRBJ2-3; D is unresolved. The CDR3 contains 14 residues. The ends were cut back, 5 bases at V and 0 bases at J, with 10 bases in the middle. Germline V gene lookup returns CDR1 SGHRS and CDR2 YFSETQ. In DNA form, the CDR3 reads TGCGCCAGCAGAGAGCAGACTAGCACAGATACGCAGTATTTT. Its protein product is CASREQTSTDTQYF. The whole variable domain, filled in from reference TRBV5-1 and TRBJ2-3, reads KAGVTQTPRYLIKTRGQQVTLSCSPISGHRSVSWYQQTPGQGLQFLFEYFSETQRNKGNFPGRFSGRQFSNSRSEMNVSTLELGDSALYLCASREQTSTDTQYFGPGTRLTVL.

The V call is TRBV10-3, the J call TRBJ1-5, with D perhaps matching TRBD1 (5 bases). Trimming shortened V by 0 bases and J by 6 bases, and 12 bases separated the two germline ends. The length of the CDR3 is 15 residues. Per germline, CDR1 ENHRY and CDR2 SYGVKD. CDR3 residues: CAISESAGHVQPQHF. The CDR3, as DNA: TGTGCCATCAGTGAGTCGGCAGGGCACGTTCAGCCCCAGCATTTT.

V usage is TRBV7-9 and J usage is TRBJ2-1, with TRBD1 matching over 8 bases. This CDR3 region has 15 residues. Germline V gene lookup returns CDR1 SEHNR and CDR2 FQNEAQ (reference sequence). V lost 5 bases to trimming and J lost 0 bases; unmatched junction nucleotides: 3. CDR3 sequence (DNA): TGTGCCAGCAGCACTGGACAGGGCTCCTACAATGAGCAGTTCTTC. It translates to CASSTGQGSYNEQFF.

The V gene is TRBV27, the J gene TRBJ2-4, with D unresolved. This CDR3 contains 14 residues. CDR1 is MNHEY, CDR2 SMNVEV, per germline (reference sequence). V was pared by 4 bases and J by 1 base, with 8 bases between. The CDR3 region is CASSSSLAKNIQYF. The CDR3 DNA reads TGTGCCAGCAGTTCTTCCCTGGCCAAAAACATTCAGTACTTC.

The CDR3 DNA reads as TGTGCCAGCAGGGAGACAGGGTCCGACGGCTACACCTTC. Protein sequence: CASRETGSDGYTF. The chain joins TRBV6-6 to TRBJ1-2, with 7 bases aligning to TRBD1. J lost 8 bases, V lost 6 bases, and 9 bases had no gene match. Per germline, CDR1 MNHNY and CDR2 SVGAGI (reference sequence). The CDR3 spans 13 residues.

The chain combines TRBV9 with TRBJ2-3, with D possibly TRBD2 on 6 matching bases. Between the trimmed V and J ends, which lost 7 bases and 2 bases, there was a span of 11 bases. CDR1 SGDLS and CDR2 YYNGEE come from the germline V gene. CDR3 length: 13 amino acids. The CDR3 coding sequence is TGTGCCAGCTGTCCGGGAGTCACAGATACGCAGTATTTT. It translates to CASCPGVTDTQYF.

This chain uses TRBV7-2 with TRBJ1-1; D possibly corresponds to TRBD1 (5 bases). Germline CDR1 is SGHTA and CDR2 is FQGNSA. CDR3 length equals 14 residues. With 6 bases removed from V and 4 bases from J, the gap between germline ends came to 15 bases. Written as DNA, the CDR3 is TGTGCCAGCAGTTTCAGGGTCCTGAGCACTGAAGCTTTCTTT. Its translation: CASSFRVLSTEAFF.

The chain couples TRBV19 to TRBJ2-7; 11 bases map to TRBD2. V shed 3 bases and J 4 bases; nucleotides not matched to a gene: 5. The germline gives CDR1 LNHDA, CDR2 SQIVND (reference sequence). The length of the CDR3 is 15 residues. The CDR3 DNA sequence: TGTGCCAGTAGTATTTCTAGCGGGGGGACGTACGAGCAGTACTTC. It is translated as CASSISSGGTYEQYF.

The CDR3 loop is CASSLGTSGPTYEQYF. CDR3 DNA sequence: TGTGCCAGCAGCTTGGGGACTAGCGGGCCGACCTACGAGCAGTACTTC. The chain joins TRBV7-9 to TRBJ2-7, with 12 bases fitting TRBD2. The germline V gene encodes CDR1 SEHNR and CDR2 FQNEAQ (reference sequence). The CDR3 extends over 16 amino acids. With V trimmed by 3 bases and J by 2 bases, 5 bases remained unmatched.

The chain combines TRBV27 with TRBJ2-1, with a tentative D call TRBD1 (6 bases). V was pared by 4 bases and J by 5 bases, with 15 bases between. There are 15 residues in the CDR3. The germline V gene has CDR1 MNHEY and CDR2 SMNVEV (reference sequence). The CDR3 DNA reads as TGTGCCAGCAGTTCCTATTCCGGGACAAACAATGAGCAGTTCTTC. Translation gives CASSSYSGTNNEQFF.

The rearrangement links TRBV7-6 to TRBJ2-3; 9 bases are shared with TRBD2. Germline V gives CDR1 SGHVS, CDR2 FNYEAQ. The CDR3 runs to 16 residues. V was pared by 4 bases and J by 1 base, with 6 bases of the junction left unmatched. The CDR3 loop is CASSSGTSSGTDTQYF. For the CDR3, the DNA is TGTGCCAGCAGCTCCGGGACTAGCTCCGGCACAGATACGCAGTATTTT.

This chain connects TRBV19 to TRBJ1-1; D is perhaps TRBD1 (5 bases). This CDR3 contains 16 residues. V lost 0 bases to trimming and J lost 1 base, with 12 bases between them. Germline CDR1 reads LNHDA; CDR2 reads SQIVND (reference sequence). The CDR3 region is CASSIDAGRANTEAFF. CDR3 coding DNA: TGTGCCAGTAGTATAGATGCGGGACGTGCGAACACTGAAGCTTTCTTT.

This clone was counted only a few times. The chain recombines TRBV11-3 with TRBJ1-2; TRBD1 matches at 8 bases. Germline V gene lookup returns CDR1 SGHNT and CDR2 YENEEA. V lost 5 bases to trimming and J lost 5 bases; unmatched junction nucleotides: 7. The CDR3 sequence is 14 residues long. CDR3 nucleotide sequence: TGTGCCAGCAGCCAGGGACAGGAGGCATATGGCTACACCTTC. This translates into CASSQGQEAYGYTF.

J is TRBJ2-7 and V is TRBV14; D uncertain. This CDR3 contains 12 residues. The V end was cut by 1 base, the J end by 2 bases, with 3 bases between. Germline loops: CDR1 SGHDN, CDR2 FVKESK. As DNA, the CDR3 is TGTGCCAGCAGCCAAGTTACCTACGAGCAGTACTTC. This translates into CASSQVTYEQYF. Full variable domain (remainder filled in from reference TRBV14 and TRBJ2-7): EAGVTQFPSHSVIEKGQTVTLRCDPISGHDNLYWYRRVMGKEIKFLLHFVKESKQDESGMPNNRFLAERTGGTYSTLKVQPAELEDSGVYFCASSQVTYEQYFGPGTRLTVT.

The V call is TRBV28, the J call TRBJ2-7; D is possibly TRBD1 (5 bases). V dropped 7 bases and J dropped 5 bases, with 15 bases sitting between them. Germline V CDR1 and CDR2: MDHEN, SYDVKM. The CDR3 loop spans 13 amino acids. The CDR3 spells CASIQGFLDEQYF. The CDR3 bases are TGTGCCAGCATCCAGGGTTTCCTAGACGAGCAGTACTTC.

V and J are TRBV2 and TRBJ1-2; 8 bases are a match to TRBD1. CDR3 length: 15 amino acids. V was clipped by 8 bases and J by 6 bases; unmatched bases: 14. Germline CDR1 SNHLY, CDR2 FYNNEI. Written as DNA, the CDR3 is TGTGCCAGCTTCATCGCCGAGGACAGGGTAAATGGCTACACCTTC. This encodes CASFIAEDRVNGYTF.

The V gene is TRBV19, the J gene TRBJ1-1; D may be TRBD1 (6 bases). V gave up 6 bases and J gave up 3 bases, with 17 bases separating them. The CDR3 is 15 amino acids. Germline V gene lookup returns CDR1 LNHDA and CDR2 SQIVND (reference sequence). CDR3 amino acids: CASSKNRVRDTEAFF. As DNA, the CDR3 is TGTGCCAGTAGCAAAAACAGGGTTCGGGACACTGAAGCTTTCTTT.

This sequence joins TRBV4-1 and TRBJ2-7, with TRBD2 identical over 14 bases. V lost 4 bases to trimming and J lost 2 bases; unmatched junction nucleotides: 7. The V gene's germline CDR1 is MGHRA and CDR2 YSYEKL. This CDR3 comprises 17 residues. For the CDR3, the DNA is TGCGCCAGCAGCCCCGGGACTAGCGGGAGTCCCACCTACGAGCAGTACTTC. This translates into CASSPGTSGSPTYEQYF.